Each of the 19 T cell receptor beta chains below was sequenced from the same sample in a study of cytomegalovirus exposure and HLA in healthy donors. The PCR made use of 60 Vbeta and 13 Jbeta primers. Using immunoSEQ multiplex PCR, the repertoire was profiled, and TCRdb retains in-frame clones only, with some absent. The sample has about 200,000 clones, 70% to 80% seen once; the top ten hold approximately 0.4%. Input material: PBMCs. These receptors all stem from a male donor in good health and CMV-seropositive.

This clone was detected only a few times. The chain is built from TRBV7-2 and TRBJ2-7; no definite D call. Germline assignment: CDR1 SGHTA and CDR2 FQGNSA. V was cut by 6 bases and J by 6 bases, with 15 bases left in between. The CDR3 contains 13 residues. In nucleotides, the CDR3 is TGTGCCAGCAGACTATCATTGTCTGGCGAGCAGTACTTC. Translating it yields CASRLSLSGEQYF.

J is TRBJ1-2 and V is TRBV6-5; D gene unclear. The V gene lost 6 bases and the J gene lost 6 bases, with 11 bases spanning the gap. There are 12 residues in the CDR3. Per germline, CDR1 MNHEY and CDR2 SVGAGI. The CDR3 region is CASSRFADGYTF. The CDR3 DNA reads as TGTGCCAGCAGCCGGTTTGCCGATGGCTACACCTTC.

This chain's CDR3 is CASSPRGGETQYF. CDR3 in DNA: TGTGCCAGCTCTCCTCGGGGAGGAGAGACCCAGTACTTC. The chain employs TRBV18 and TRBJ2-5; D possibly corresponds to TRBD2 (6 bases). The CDR3 has 13 amino acids. V lost 6 bases and J 4 bases, leaving 12 bases between the germline ends. Germline V CDR1 and CDR2: KGHSH, LQKENI.

The chain recombines TRBV29-1 with TRBJ1-1, with 9 nucleotides matching TRBD1. The CDR3 extends over 13 amino acids. CDR1 and CDR2 from the germline V gene are SQVTM and ANQGSEA. V dropped 7 bases and J dropped 7; count of bases not matched to a gene: 10. CDR3 loop: CSGEQGAFGEAFF. CDR3 nucleotides: TGCAGCGGAGAACAGGGGGCGTTCGGTGAAGCTTTCTTT.

The chain combines TRBV5-4 with TRBJ1-2; D unresolved. CDR1 and CDR2 from the germline V gene are SGHNT and YYREEE (reference sequence). V lost 4 bases and J lost 8, with 18 bases in between. This CDR3 contains 14 residues. The CDR3 protein is CASSRGTNGWGYTF. The CDR3 bases are TGTGCCAGCAGCCGGGGTACAAACGGCTGGGGCTACACCTTC.

J is TRBJ2-2 and V is TRBV5-1, with TRBD1 matching 10 bases. CDR1 and CDR2 from the germline V gene are SGHRS and YFSETQ. The V segment lost 3 bases and the J segment 0 bases; nucleotides outside the gene matches: 5. This CDR3 comprises 17 residues. CDR3 sequence: CASSSIGTGANTGELFF. The CDR3, as DNA: TGCGCCAGCAGCTCTATCGGGACAGGGGCGAACACCGGGGAGCTGTTTTTT.

This clone was counted a single time. The V gene is TRBV7-9, the J gene TRBJ1-1; D is unclear. Germline V gene data show CDR1 as SEHNR and CDR2 as FQNEAQ (reference sequence). Trimming took 1 base from V and 0 from J, leaving 6 bases between them. The CDR3 totals 14 residues. CDR3 nucleotide sequence: TGTGCCAGCAGCTTAGACAGATTGAACACTGAAGCTTTCTTT. Its translation: CASSLDRLNTEAFF.

The chain carries TRBV9 and TRBJ1-1, with D possibly matching TRBD1 (6 bases). V gave up 0 bases and J gave up 4 bases, with 16 bases separating them. CDR1 is SGDLS, CDR2 YYNGEE, per germline. The length of the CDR3 is 16 residues. The CDR3 DNA sequence: TGTGCCAGCAGCGTAGATACAGGGAGGGGTGGCACTGAAGCTTTCTTT. Protein product: CASSVDTGRGGTEAFF.

The chain has TRBV11-2 and TRBJ2-4; D is perhaps TRBD1 (6 bases). The V and J ends lost 4 bases and 8 bases respectively, with 12 bases between them. CDR1 is SGHAT and CDR2 is FQNNGV in the germline V gene. The CDR3 runs 13 residues. CDR3 in amino acids: CASSSRGSDIQYF. CDR3 nucleotides: TGTGCCAGCAGCTCCAGGGGATCAGACATTCAGTACTTC.

The chain is built from TRBV6-5 and TRBJ2-7, with 7 bases fitting TRBD1. The CDR3 length is 14 residues. V lost 6 bases and J lost 7; bases outside the gene matches: 12. In germline, CDR1 is MNHEY, CDR2 SVGAGI. The CDR3 region has the DNA TGTGCCAGCAGCGGGACAGCCTCGGGGTTTGAGCAGTACTTC. It specifies CASSGTASGFEQYF.

The rearrangement uses TRBV27 and TRBJ2-7; 10 positions agree with TRBD2. Unmatched junction bases numbered 4, after V lost 3 bases and J lost 2 bases. This CDR3 is 15 amino acids long. Germline V CDR1 and CDR2: MNHEY, SMNVEV (reference sequence). CDR3 coding DNA: TGTGCCAGCAGTTTTGCTAGCGGGGGAACCTACGAGCAGTACTTC. This sequence encodes CASSFASGGTYEQYF.

The chain joins TRBV5-1 to TRBJ2-7, with 11 bases lining up with TRBD2. Germline CDR1 and CDR2: SGHRS and YFSETQ. The length of the CDR3 is 16 residues. Unmatched junction bases numbered 6, after V lost 0 bases and J lost 4 bases. The DNA of the CDR3 is TGCGCCAGCAGCTTGGCCCGGCTAGCGGGGGGATACGAGCAGTACTTC. Protein: CASSLARLAGGYEQYF.

The gene calls are TRBV28 and TRBJ1-5, with a tentative D call TRBD1 (6 bases). CDR3 length equals 15 residues. Trimming left V 2 bases short and J 4 bases short, with 12 bases between. Germline V gives CDR1 MDHEN, CDR2 SYDVKM. The CDR3 sequence is CASSLGQGPNQPQHF. The CDR3 region has the DNA TGTGCCAGCAGTTTAGGGCAGGGGCCTAATCAGCCCCAGCATTTT. Based on the CDR3 plus reference TRBV28 and TRBJ1-5, the full variable domain is DVKVTQSSRYLVKRTGEKVFLECVQDMDHENMFWYRQDPGLGLRLIYFSYDVKMKEKGDIPEGYSVSREKKERFSLILESASTNQTSMYLCASSLGQGPNQPQHFGDGTRLSIL.

J is TRBJ2-3 and V is TRBV7-2; D is undetermined. V shed 1 base and J shed 2 bases, with 13 bases lying between them. Looked up from germline, CDR1 is SGHTA and CDR2 is FQGNSA. This CDR3 has 16 amino acids. DNA of the CDR3: TGTGCCAGCAGCTTAGTGACAACGACCAACACAGATACGCAGTATTTT. Its translation: CASSLVTTTNTDTQYF.

This clone appeared a single time. V and J are TRBV7-2 and TRBJ1-4; the D gene is possibly TRBD1 (5 bases). Trimming stripped 11 bases from V and 3 bases from J, with 16 bases between. Germline V gives CDR1 SGHTA, CDR2 FQGNSA. This CDR3 contains 14 residues. As DNA, the CDR3 is TGTGCCGCGGGGCAGGCCGGGCCTAATGAAAAACTGTTTTTT. Its protein is CAAGQAGPNEKLFF.

The rearrangement links TRBV11-2 to TRBJ2-5, with TRBD2 identical over 16 bases. The J call is in doubt because the DNA end fits TRBJ2-7 better. Germline V gene sequence: CDR1 SGHAT, CDR2 FQNNGV. The CDR3 contains 18 residues. CDR3 nucleotides: TGTGCCAGCAGCTTAGGACCGGGACTAGCGGGGGGGCCCCACGAGCAGTACTTC. Translating gives CASSLGPGLAGGPHEQYF.

V and J are TRBV29-1 and TRBJ2-5; 8 bases match TRBD1. Germline loops: CDR1 SQVTM, CDR2 ANQGSEA. This CDR3 contains 15 residues. The V segment lost 7 bases and the J segment 5 bases; nucleotides outside the gene matches: 15. CDR3: CSAEDRAVQVETQYF. The CDR3 DNA follows: TGCAGCGCCGAGGACAGGGCAGTCCAGGTTGAGACCCAGTACTTC.

The rearrangement links TRBV5-4 to TRBJ1-3; D remains ambiguous. This CDR3 is built from 15 residues. Trimming removed 0 bases from V and 0 bases from J, with 7 bases in between. CDR1 is SGHNT, CDR2 YYREEE, per germline (reference sequence). CDR3 protein: CASSLDTISGNTIYF. In nucleotides, the CDR3 is TGTGCCAGCAGCTTGGACACTATCTCTGGAAACACCATATATTTT.

The chain carries TRBV18 and TRBJ1-5, with TRBD1 as a possible D gene (5 bases). From germline, CDR1 is KGHSH and CDR2 LQKENI. The length of the CDR3 is 14 residues. With 6 bases removed from V and 5 bases from J, the gap between germline ends came to 14 bases. CDR3 sequence: CASSESWGDQPQHF. CDR3 coding DNA: TGTGCCAGCTCCGAGTCGTGGGGGGATCAGCCCCAGCATTTT.